One sample yielded the 8 T cell receptor beta chains listed below, sequenced in a study of CD8 T cells in ankylosing spondylitis. TCRdb analysed the 5' RACE reads with MiXCR anew, one entry per CDR3 protein. This table has tens of thousands of distinct CDR3 sequences, 2.5% to 3.5% appearing once. The sample consisted of blood, either unsorted or a sorted T cell fraction (not recorded which). These receptors were taken from a male donor with ankylosing spondylitis or in good health (not recorded which).

This clonotype was counted at least ten times. The rearrangement links TRBV9 to TRBJ2-7; D is undetermined. Per germline, CDR1 SGDLS and CDR2 YYNGEE. This CDR3 contains 14 residues. Trimming left V 0 bases short and J 0 bases short, with 7 bases between. The CDR3 region has the DNA TGTGCCAGCAGCGTAGTCCCGGGCTCCTACGAGCAGTACTTC. Translation gives CASSVVPGSYEQYF. The full variable domain, in which reference TRBV9 and TRBJ2-7 provide the parts outside the CDR3, is DSGVTQTPKHLITATGQRVTLRCSPRSGDLSVYWYQQSLDQGLQFLIQYYNGEERAKGNILERFSAQQFPDLHSELNLSSLELGDSALYFCASSVVPGSYEQYFGPGTRLTVT.

The sample holds many counts of this clonotype. The V gene is TRBV9, the J gene TRBJ2-5; 7 bases map to TRBD2. Germline-derived CDR1 and CDR2 are SGDLS and YYNGEE. Trimming removed 3 bases from V and 4 bases from J; junction bases left unmatched: 12. This CDR3 is 16 amino acids long. The CDR3 loop reads CASSEGVRESRETQYF. As DNA, the CDR3 is TGTGCCAGCAGCGAAGGTGTGCGGGAGTCGCGAGAGACCCAGTACTTC.

This clonotype has at least ten counts. The genes are TRBV9 and TRBJ2-1; 8 nucleotides line up with TRBD2. J lost 9 bases, V lost 10 bases, and 15 bases had no gene match. This CDR3 comprises 14 residues. CDR1 is SGDLS, CDR2 YYNGEE, per germline. The DNA of the CDR3 is TGTGCCGGGGGGAGGGAGCGGGAGTGGGGTGAGCAGTTCTTC. Translating it yields CAGGREREWGEQFF.

This clonotype was seen ten or more times. The chain joins TRBV9 to TRBJ2-3, with 8 bases identical to TRBD2. The CDR3 spans 16 residues. With V trimmed by 0 bases and J by 1 base, 4 bases remained unmatched. Germline V gives CDR1 SGDLS, CDR2 YYNGEE. The CDR3 is CASSVGAGDRTDTQYF. The CDR3 DNA is TGTGCCAGCAGCGTAGGAGCGGGAGATCGCACAGATACGCAGTATTTT.

This clonotype has a handful of counts. The V gene is TRBV9, the J gene TRBJ2-1; TRBD2 matches at 9 bases. Germline CDR1 and CDR2: SGDLS and YYNGEE. With V trimmed by 4 bases and J by 2 bases, 4 bases remained unmatched. The length of the CDR3 is 15 residues. DNA of the CDR3: TGTGCCAGCAGCACCGGACTAGCGCCCTACAATGAGCAGTTCTTC. The encoded protein is CASSTGLAPYNEQFF.

This clonotype was counted ten times or more. J is TRBJ2-1 and V is TRBV9; 7 nucleotides align to TRBD2. The germline V gene has CDR1 SGDLS and CDR2 YYNGEE. This CDR3 has 17 residues. J lost 0 bases, V lost 0 bases, and 6 bases had no gene match. The CDR3 sequence: CASSVDPERDSYNEQFF. As DNA, the CDR3 is TGTGCCAGCAGCGTAGATCCGGAGCGGGACTCCTACAATGAGCAGTTCTTC.

This clonotype qualifies as medium-sized. The chain has TRBV9 and TRBJ2-2; possibly TRBD1 for D (5 bases). The CDR3 covers 16 residues. V was cut by 4 bases and J by 0 bases, with 13 bases left in between. The germline V gene has CDR1 SGDLS and CDR2 YYNGEE. The CDR3 nucleotides are TGTGCCAGCAGCCCCCCATCAGGGACGAACACCGGGGAGCTGTTTTTT. This encodes CASSPPSGTNTGELFF.

This clonotype was counted ten times or more. J is TRBJ1-2 and V is TRBV9; D is possibly TRBD1 (5 bases). CDR3 length: 16 amino acids. Deletions cut 0 bases from V and 3 bases from J, with 15 bases between. Germline loops: CDR1 SGDLS, CDR2 YYNGEE. The CDR3 nucleotides are TGTGCCAGCAGCGTAGGGGCGGGGGTACGGGACTATGGCTACACCTTC. Translation: CASSVGAGVRDYGYTF.